The rows below give T cell receptor beta chains drawn from one sample of a study of identical twins. TCRdb re-called the 5' RACE reads with MiXCR, one entry per CDR3 protein. The table has 460,000 or so distinct CDR3 sequences, approximately 14% seen once. This sample was shared with a second study, whose subject was yellow fever vaccine responses in identical twins.

Sequencing was done on a sample of CD4+ T cells sorted from blood. The source is a woman under 30 in good health. Both conserved end residues are part of each CDR3. The D gene is left open where the match is weak. Expanded clones are given a class, and other clones once, few, many or no size at all.

DNA	CDR3	J	D	size	V
TGCAGCGCCTTAACCGCGGGAGGGCCGGGTGAGCAGTTCTTC	CSALTAGGPGEQFF	TRBJ2-1	TRBD2	.	TRBV29-1
TGTGCCAGCTCACCACGAGGAACGGGACAGGCCGAGGCGCCAGATACGCAGTATTTT	CASSPRGTGQAEAPDTQYF	TRBJ2-3	TRBD1	.	TRBV18
TGTGCCAGCGGGGAAGCGGGGGGGAGCACAGATACGCAGTATTTT	CASGEAGGSTDTQYF	TRBJ2-3	TRBD2	.	TRBV2
TGTGCCAGCAGTATTTCGCCGGGACAGCGAGTCAATGAGCAGTTCTTC	CASSISPGQRVNEQFF	TRBJ2-1	TRBD1	few	TRBV27
TGCAGCGTCGGGACAGCGGAAGAGACCCAGTACTTC	CSVGTAEETQYF	TRBJ2-5	TRBD1	many	TRBV29-1
TGTGCCAGCATGTACGCGGCGCGTAATGAAAAACTGTTTTTT	CASMYAARNEKLFF	TRBJ1-4	.	.	TRBV6-1
TGTGCCAGCAGTGCGACTAGCGGGGGCACAGATACGCAGTATTTT	CASSATSGGTDTQYF	TRBJ2-3	TRBD2	.	TRBV25-1
TGTGCCACCTCGAACACCCACGTGGCCTACGAGCAGTACTTC	CATSNTHVAYEQYF	TRBJ2-7	.	.	TRBV11-2
TGTGCCAGCAGTGAAAGTAGGCCGCTTAATGAAAAACTGTTTTTT	CASSESRPLNEKLFF	TRBJ1-4	.	.	TRBV25-1
TGTGCCAGCAGCTTAGTTGGGGGGGGGGCGATAACCAAAAACATTCAGTACTTC	CASSLVGGGAITKNIQYF	TRBJ2-4	.	few	TRBV11-2
TGTGCCTGGAGTTCCACGGGAGTTGATGAGCAGTTCTTC	CAWSSTGVDEQFF	TRBJ2-1	.	.	TRBV30
TGTGCCGCAGCGGCACAGGGGGGGAACGAGCAGTACTTC	CAAAAQGGNEQYF	TRBJ2-7	.	.	TRBV6-1
TGTGCCAGCAGCCTTATGAGCGGAGCCTACAATGAGCAGTTCTTC	CASSLMSGAYNEQFF	TRBJ2-1	.	.	TRBV3-1
TGCGCCAGCAGCTTGGGTGGGGCCTCTGGAAACACCATATATTTT	CASSLGGASGNTIYF	TRBJ1-3	.	.	TRBV5-1
TGTGCCAGCAGTTCCATAAGACTAGCGGGAGGGCAGTCGGACAATGAGCAGTTCTTC	CASSSIRLAGGQSDNEQFF	TRBJ2-1	TRBD2	.	TRBV6-2/TRBV6-3
TGTGCCAGCAGCCAAAATGACCAGTCGGAGACCCAGTACTTC	CASSQNDQSETQYF	TRBJ2-5	.	few	TRBV3-1
TGCGCCAGCAGCCAAGAATTGGCGGGAGTACTTGAGACCCAGTACTTC	CASSQELAGVLETQYF	TRBJ2-5	TRBD2	many	TRBV4-3
TGCAGCGTGTACGACAGGCGTGGGGCCAACGTCCTGACTTTC	CSVYDRRGANVLTF	TRBJ2-6	.	.	TRBV29-1
TGTGCCAGCAGCCTAGCGGGAAAGGGCGCCGGGGAGCTGTTTTTT	CASSLAGKGAGELFF	TRBJ2-2	TRBD2	.	TRBV6-2/TRBV6-3
TGTGCCAGTAGTCCCAGACTTGTAAGATACAATGAGCAGTTCTTC	CASSPRLVRYNEQFF	TRBJ2-1	.	.	TRBV19